This T cell receptor (beta chain) was sequenced in a study of response to subunit inactivated influenza vaccine. Study-wide findings and caveats: The authors offered the suggestion that each seasonal influenza vaccination recruits few new T cells.

TCRdb re-analysed the RT-PCR reads in MiXCR, keeping a single row per CDR3 protein. In the table there are fewer than 700,000 distinct CDR3 sequences, around 13% of which are singletons. V was pared by 5 bases and J by 0 bases, with 14 bases between. Germline CDR1 ENHRY, CDR2 SYGVKD. This CDR3 is built from 15 residues. This clonotype showed up just a few times. Its target is unknown. The specimen was PBMCs from blood, collected roughly 47 days after vaccination. This clonotype originated in a man aged 50-60 years who received an inactivated influenza vaccine. V and J are TRBV10-3 and TRBJ2-7, with D possibly being TRBD1 (6 bases). The CDR3 DNA sequence: TGTGCCATCAGTACAATGGGGGCGAGCTCCTACGAGCAGTACTTC. Protein sequence: CAISTMGASSYEQYF.